This T cell receptor beta chain is drawn from a study of glioma-infiltrating T cells after dendritic cell vaccination. Looking at the study overall: Patients had newly diagnosed or recurrent glioblastoma and received dendritic cell vaccines.

The V gene end was trimmed by 0 bases and the J gene end by 3 bases; junction bases not matched to a gene: 5. Germline V gene lookup returns CDR1 SEHNR and CDR2 FQNEAQ (reference sequence). The CDR3 has 15 residues. Libraries were prepared by immunoSEQ multiplex PCR; TCRdb keeps only in-frame clonotypes and omits some of them. The table records roughly 83,000 clones, approximately 90% of them present only once. Sequencing used blood, obtained before dendritic cell vaccination. The V call is TRBV7-9, the J call TRBJ2-7, with TRBD2 identical over 7 bases. This TCR was sampled from a human donor with glioblastoma. In DNA form, the CDR3 reads TGTGCCAGCAGCTTAGCGACCGGGAGGCACTACGAGCAGTACTTC. Translation: CASSLATGRHYEQYF.